Shown below are 3 T cell receptor beta chains from a single sample sequenced in a study of early T cells in non-severe SARS-CoV-2 infection. TCRdb recomputed calls from the 5' RACE reads with MiXCR, one row per CDR3 protein. The sample has tens of thousands of distinct CDR3 sequences, over 10% seen once; the top ten hold about 4%. Sample: whole blood. These receptors were obtained from an adult who was a healthcare worker with PCR-confirmed SARS-CoV-2 infection or an uninfected control (not recorded which).

This clonotype was seen a handful of times. This chain links TRBV5-1 with TRBJ2-5; possible D gene TRBD1, 6 bases. V dropped 4 bases and J dropped 1 base, with 11 bases sitting between them. Germline CDR1 is SGHRS and CDR2 is YFSETQ. There are 14 residues in the CDR3. The CDR3 coding sequence is TGCGCCAGCAGCAGAGGACAGACCCAAGAGACCCAGTACTTC. Its protein product is CASSRGQTQETQYF.

This clonotype was recorded many times. The CDR3 here is CASSLGTGGGGYTEAFF. As DNA, the CDR3 is TGTGCCAGCAGCTTAGGGACAGGGGGCGGAGGGTATACTGAAGCTTTCTTT. This chain uses TRBV9 with TRBJ1-1, with 12 bases identical to TRBD1. Germline V gene lookup returns CDR1 SGDLS and CDR2 YYNGEE. The CDR3 spans 17 residues. V dropped 4 bases and J dropped 5; count of bases not matched to a gene: 12. The variable domain in full, completed from reference TRBV9 and TRBJ1-1, reads DSGVTQTPKHLITATGQRVTLRCSPRSGDLSVYWYQQSLDQGLQFLIQYYNGEERAKGNILERFSAQQFPDLHSELNLSSLELGDSALYFCASSLGTGGGGYTEAFFGQGTRLTVV.

This clonotype was observed at least ten times. The genes are TRBV2 and TRBJ2-3, with TRBD2 identical over 12 bases. The ends lost 6 bases at V and 4 bases at J; junction bases unmatched: 14. This CDR3 has 18 residues. Germline-derived CDR1 and CDR2 are SNHLY and FYNNEI. The CDR3 reads CASSLRSGLAGSSDTQYF. CDR3 coding DNA: TGTGCCAGCAGCCTACGGTCTGGACTAGCGGGAAGTTCAGATACGCAGTATTTT.